Given below is one TCR beta chain in context. Its target is unknown. The sample comes from a study of T cell responses to AZD1222 COVID-19 vaccine. Germline V CDR1 and CDR2: LNHDA, SQIVND (reference sequence). The V end lost 1 base, the J end lost 2 bases, and 8 bases lay between the germline ends. The CDR3 has 14 residues. Sequenced by immunoSEQ multiplex PCR; TCRdb stores in-frame clones only, minus some. The top ten hold just over 9% of the sample, which has some 150,000 clones, about nine tenths seen once. The study, taken as a whole, reports: Repertoire sampling happened only post peak T cell response. Reportedly, close to half of spike-specific TCRs are directed against unmutated variant regions. White British donors predominated, females outnumbered males, and clonal diversity was possibly underestimated.

The chain joins TRBV19 to TRBJ2-5, with a possible D match to TRBD1 (5 bases). The TCR was taken from an adult who received the AZD1222 COVID-19 vaccine. Specimen: peripheral blood, collected 28 days after the second AZD1222 dose. The CDR3 DNA reads TGTGCCAGTAGTATAGGGCCAGGGCAAGAGACCCAGTACTTC. Translating gives CASSIGPGQETQYF.